This T cell receptor beta chain was recorded in a study of blood T cell repertoires in COVID-19. Whole-study context: COVID-19 samples collected from the United States, Italy and Spain covered acute and convalescent phases.

Measured with immunoSEQ multiplex PCR; TCRdb has only the in-frame clones, and not every one. The sample carries 250,000 to 400,000 clones, around 87% recorded once. Living in 20 to 30 US areas, the participants were between roughly 18 and 90 years of age. This CDR3 has 16 residues. Losses at the gene ends were 5 bases for V and 1 base for J; bases not matched to a gene: 9. CDR1 SGHVS and CDR2 FQNEAQ come from the germline V gene. Material for sequencing was PBMCs or T cells enriched from blood (not recorded which). The sequence was obtained from a woman aged 30 to 39 who had recovered from COVID-19. This sequence joins TRBV7-8 and TRBJ1-1; 8 bases fit TRBD1. The CDR3: CASSPRTGRTNTEAFF. CDR3 in DNA: TGTGCCAGCAGCCCCCGGACAGGGAGGACGAACACTGAAGCTTTCTTT.